The 7 T cell receptor beta chains below all came from one sample that was sequenced in a study of human T cells and chemical hapten exposure. Via MiXCR, TCRdb re-called the RACE reads, giving one row per CDR3 protein. The data contain 71,000 or so distinct CDR3 sequences, around 10% of them singletons. As to time point: patch test 1, 2 weeks after DPC sensitization. Treatment specified: therapeutic diphenylcyclopropenone sensitization with weekly scalp DPC. This specimen was whole blood, taken in connection with sensitization to the hapten diphenylcyclopropenone (DPC). The source is a woman between 40 and 50 years old with alopecia areata. Some clones in this sample may be carry-over from other donors' samples.

This clonotype occurred many times. The chain has TRBV13 and TRBJ1-5, with 9 bases matching TRBD1. From germline, CDR1 is PRHDT and CDR2 FYEKMQ (reference sequence). V shed 5 bases, J shed 7 bases, and the junction held 6 bases outside the gene matches. This CDR3 is built from 14 residues. CDR3: CASSLRQGGQPQHF. The DNA for the CDR3 is TGTGCCAGCAGCCTAAGACAGGGGGGACAGCCCCAGCATTTT.

In this sample, this clonotype turned up a few times. The chain links TRBV5-1 to TRBJ2-5; D unclear. CDR1 is SGHRS, CDR2 YFSETQ, per germline. V lost 1 base and J lost 5, with 12 bases in between. The CDR3 loop spans 14 amino acids. The CDR3 is CASSLNKRVETQYF. The CDR3 DNA follows: TGCGCCAGCAGCTTGAATAAGCGAGTGGAGACCCAGTACTTC.

The chain employs TRBV19 and TRBJ2-5, with 7 nucleotides matching TRBD1. Germline-derived CDR1 and CDR2 are LNHDA and SQIVND (reference sequence). J lost 4 bases, V lost 1 base, and 6 bases had no gene match. The CDR3 sequence is 15 residues long. The CDR3 bases are TGTGCCAGTAGTATAGGGCGGGCAGGGGGAGAGACCCAGTACTTC. The encoded protein is CASSIGRAGGETQYF.

This clonotype came up once. This chain joins TRBV25-1 and TRBJ2-3, with D possibly matching TRBD1 (6 bases). V was clipped by 8 bases and J by 2 bases, with 17 bases between them. The CDR3 loop spans 15 amino acids. From germline, CDR1 is MGHDK and CDR2 SYGVNS. CDR3 region: CASGLAGVNTDTQYF. The CDR3 region has the DNA TGTGCCAGCGGATTAGCAGGGGTGAACACAGATACGCAGTATTTT.

This clonotype was seen many times. The genes are TRBV4-3 and TRBJ1-4; TRBD1 agrees at 7 bases. The CDR3 has 14 residues. Unmatched junction bases numbered 3, after V lost 2 bases and J lost 6 bases. Looked up from germline, CDR1 is LGHNA and CDR2 is YSLEER. CDR3 residues: CASSQSGGYEKLFF. The CDR3 DNA reads as TGCGCCAGCAGCCAATCAGGGGGATATGAAAAACTGTTTTTT.

This clonotype was found many times. This rearrangement joins TRBV4-1 to TRBJ1-1; possibly TRBD1 for D (6 bases). V was cut by 0 bases and J by 0 bases, with 17 bases left in between. The CDR3 spans 18 residues. Germline V gene data show CDR1 as MGHRA and CDR2 as YSYEKL. The CDR3 is CASSQDATGRTMNTEAFF. The DNA of the CDR3 is TGCGCCAGCAGCCAAGATGCCACAGGGAGGACAATGAACACTGAAGCTTTCTTT.

The rearrangement links TRBV27 to TRBJ2-1; perhaps TRBD2 as D (6 bases). Trimming took 4 bases from V and 10 from J, leaving 17 bases between them. Germline lookup yields CDR1 MNHEY and CDR2 SMNVEV (reference sequence). This CDR3 region has 14 residues. CDR3 amino acids: CASSSRSGRDEQFF. The CDR3 DNA is TGTGCCAGCAGTTCCCGATCCGGGCGGGACGAGCAGTTCTTC.